These T cell receptor beta chains were read from a single sample in a study of human T cells and chemical hapten exposure. MiXCR was run by TCRdb on the RACE reads, yielding one entry per CDR3 protein. The sample shows 100,000 to 150,000 distinct CDR3 sequences, approximately 9.1% of them seen only once. The specimen was whole blood. These receptors were obtained from a male donor in good health. Some clones in this sample may be carry-over from other donors' samples. Both conserved end residues are part of each CDR3. Each record gives: clone size, V gene, J gene, D gene, CDR3 protein, CDR3 DNA. The D gene is left open where the match is weak. A row's size may be missing; if present it is once, few, many or a size class.

abundance: -; v_gene: TRBV19; j_gene: TRBJ2-7; d_gene: -; CDR3aa: CASSHSPAVSYEQYF; CDR3nt: TGTGCCAGTAGTCATTCCCCCGCGGTCTCCTACGAGCAGTACTTC
abundance: few; v_gene: TRBV19; j_gene: TRBJ1-5; d_gene: -; CDR3aa: CASSINHQPQHF; CDR3nt: TGTGCCAGTAGTATTAATCATCAGCCCCAGCATTTT
abundance: few; v_gene: TRBV4-2; j_gene: TRBJ2-3; d_gene: TRBD2; CDR3aa: CASGNPGLAGVGDTQYF; CDR3nt: TGTGCCAGCGGAAACCCGGGACTAGCGGGAGTTGGGGATACGCAGTATTTT
abundance: -; v_gene: TRBV7-2; j_gene: TRBJ1-1; d_gene: TRBD1; CDR3aa: CASSLEGARTEAFF; CDR3nt: TGTGCCAGCAGCTTAGAGGGGGCGCGGACTGAAGCTTTCTTT
abundance: -; v_gene: TRBV7-9; j_gene: TRBJ1-2; d_gene: -; CDR3aa: CASSFEDSYGYTF; CDR3nt: TGTGCCAGCAGCTTCGAGGACAGTTATGGCTACACCTTC
abundance: many; v_gene: TRBV6-5; j_gene: TRBJ2-1; d_gene: -; CDR3aa: CASSSQSSYNEQFF; CDR3nt: TGTGCCAGCAGTTCTCAGAGCTCCTACAATGAGCAGTTCTTC
abundance: -; v_gene: TRBV5-6; j_gene: TRBJ2-1; d_gene: TRBD2; CDR3aa: CASSLAGSGRGNEQFF; CDR3nt: TGTGCCAGCAGCTTGGCGGGTAGCGGGAGGGGCAATGAGCAGTTCTTC
abundance: few; v_gene: TRBV4-2; j_gene: TRBJ2-1; d_gene: TRBD1; CDR3aa: CASSQGGQGAFYNEQFF; CDR3nt: TGTGCCAGCAGCCAAGGGGGACAGGGGGCCTTCTACAATGAGCAGTTCTTC
abundance: many; v_gene: TRBV19; j_gene: TRBJ1-6; d_gene: -; CDR3aa: CASSMGQVNSPLHF; CDR3nt: TGTGCCAGTAGTATGGGTCAGGTTAATTCACCCCTCCACTTT
abundance: -; v_gene: TRBV6-2/TRBV6-3; j_gene: TRBJ2-4; d_gene: TRBD1; CDR3aa: CASSSGTGIWNIQYF; CDR3nt: TGTGCCAGCAGTTCCGGGACAGGGATTTGGAACATTCAGTACTTC
abundance: -; v_gene: TRBV29-1; j_gene: TRBJ1-1; d_gene: -; CDR3aa: CSVVVITEAFF; CDR3nt: TGCAGCGTGGTAGTAATCACTGAAGCTTTCTTT
abundance: -; v_gene: TRBV20-1; j_gene: TRBJ2-3; d_gene: TRBD1; CDR3aa: CSAQRTGLTDTQYF; CDR3nt: TGCAGTGCTCAGAGGACAGGTCTCACAGATACGCAGTATTTT
abundance: few; v_gene: TRBV12-3/TRBV12-4; j_gene: TRBJ1-2; d_gene: -; CDR3aa: CASSLAGLDYGYTF; CDR3nt: TGTGCCAGCAGTTTGGCAGGGCTTGACTATGGCTACACCTTC
abundance: -; v_gene: TRBV4-1; j_gene: TRBJ2-7; d_gene: TRBD2; CDR3aa: CASSPLAEASYEQYF; CDR3nt: TGCGCCAGCAGCCCCCTAGCGGAAGCCTCCTACGAGCAGTACTTC
abundance: once; v_gene: TRBV5-6; j_gene: TRBJ1-1; d_gene: -; CDR3aa: CASSSRRTETMNTEAFF; CDR3nt: TGTGCCAGCAGCTCCCGGAGGACGGAAACAATGAACACTGAAGCTTTCTTT
abundance: few; v_gene: TRBV7-2; j_gene: TRBJ1-5; d_gene: -; CDR3aa: CASSLDGQSNQPQHF; CDR3nt: TGTGCCAGCAGCTTAGACGGGCAGTCTAATCAGCCCCAGCATTTT
abundance: -; v_gene: TRBV5-1; j_gene: TRBJ1-4; d_gene: TRBD1; CDR3aa: CASSSGGANEKLFF; CDR3nt: TGCGCCAGCAGCTCAGGGGGAGCTAATGAAAAACTGTTTTTT
abundance: few; v_gene: TRBV6-2/TRBV6-3; j_gene: TRBJ2-7; d_gene: -; CDR3aa: CASSLFGQSGYEQYF; CDR3nt: TGTGCCAGCAGTCTATTCGGACAGTCGGGCTACGAGCAGTACTTC
abundance: -; v_gene: TRBV4-3; j_gene: TRBJ2-7; d_gene: TRBD2; CDR3aa: CASSRDWSGTTYEQYF; CDR3nt: TGCGCCAGCAGCCGAGATTGGAGCGGGACGACCTACGAGCAGTACTTC
abundance: few; v_gene: TRBV11-2; j_gene: TRBJ2-1; d_gene: TRBD2; CDR3aa: CASRRYSGSDNEQFF; CDR3nt: TGTGCCAGCAGGCGTTATAGCGGGTCTGACAATGAGCAGTTCTTC
abundance: many; v_gene: TRBV15; j_gene: TRBJ2-3; d_gene: TRBD1; CDR3aa: CATSAGTGETDTQYF; CDR3nt: TGTGCCACCAGCGCCGGGACAGGGGAGACAGATACGCAGTATTTT
abundance: -; v_gene: TRBV6-4; j_gene: TRBJ2-7; d_gene: -; CDR3aa: CASSDFYPSEAYEQYF; CDR3nt: TGTGCCAGCAGTGACTTCTACCCCTCAGAGGCCTACGAGCAGTACTTC
abundance: many; v_gene: TRBV4-1; j_gene: TRBJ2-3; d_gene: -; CDR3aa: CASSQVPGGVRDTQYF; CDR3nt: TGCGCCAGCAGTCAGGTACCCGGGGGCGTGAGAGATACGCAGTATTTT
abundance: -; v_gene: TRBV9; j_gene: TRBJ1-1; d_gene: TRBD1; CDR3aa: CASSAPGQGLNTEAFF; CDR3nt: TGTGCCAGCAGCGCACCGGGACAGGGGTTGAACACTGAAGCTTTCTTT
abundance: few; v_gene: TRBV4-1; j_gene: TRBJ1-1; d_gene: -; CDR3aa: CASRRPGGGTEAFF; CDR3nt: TGCGCCAGCAGACGACCGGGTGGAGGGACTGAAGCTTTCTTT
abundance: -; v_gene: TRBV12-3/TRBV12-4; j_gene: TRBJ2-7; d_gene: TRBD1; CDR3aa: CASSGDSRGFYEQYF; CDR3nt: TGTGCCAGCAGTGGGGACAGCCGAGGATTCTACGAGCAGTACTTC